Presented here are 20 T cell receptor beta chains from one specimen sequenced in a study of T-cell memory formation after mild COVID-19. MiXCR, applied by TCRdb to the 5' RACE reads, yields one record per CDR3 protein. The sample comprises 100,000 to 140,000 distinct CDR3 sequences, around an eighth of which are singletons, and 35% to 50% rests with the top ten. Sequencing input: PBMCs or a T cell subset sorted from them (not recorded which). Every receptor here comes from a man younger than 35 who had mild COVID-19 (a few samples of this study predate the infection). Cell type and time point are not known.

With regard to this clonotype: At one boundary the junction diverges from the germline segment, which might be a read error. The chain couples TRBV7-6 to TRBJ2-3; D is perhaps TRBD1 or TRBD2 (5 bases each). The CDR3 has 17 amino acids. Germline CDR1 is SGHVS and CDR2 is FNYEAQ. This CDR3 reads CASSLAWATDSTDTQYF. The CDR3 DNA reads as TGTGCCAGCAGCCTAGCTTGGGCGACAGACAGCACAGATACGCAGTATTTT. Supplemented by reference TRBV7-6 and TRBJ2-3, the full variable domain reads GAGVSQSPRYKVTKRGQDVALRCDPISGHVSLYWYRQALGQGPEFLTYFNYEAQQDKSGLPNDRFSAERPEGSISTLTIQRTEQRDSAMYRCASSLAWATDSTDTQYFGPGTRLTVL.

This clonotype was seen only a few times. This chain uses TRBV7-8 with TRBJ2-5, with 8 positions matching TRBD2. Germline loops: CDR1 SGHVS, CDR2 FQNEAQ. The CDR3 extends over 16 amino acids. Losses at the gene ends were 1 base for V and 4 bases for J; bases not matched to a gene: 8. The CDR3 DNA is TGTGCCAGCAGCTTAGGAGCTAGCGGGTTGCGAGAGACCCAGTACTTC. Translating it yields CASSLGASGLRETQYF.

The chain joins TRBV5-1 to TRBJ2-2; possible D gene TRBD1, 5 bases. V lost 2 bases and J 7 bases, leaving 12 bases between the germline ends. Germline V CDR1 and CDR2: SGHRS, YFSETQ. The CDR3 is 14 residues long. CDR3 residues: CASSLPREGGELFF. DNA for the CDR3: TGCGCCAGCAGCTTACCCAGGGAAGGCGGGGAGCTGTTTTTT. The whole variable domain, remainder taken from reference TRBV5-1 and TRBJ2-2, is KAGVTQTPRYLIKTRGQQVTLSCSPISGHRSVSWYQQTPGQGLQFLFEYFSETQRNKGNFPGRFSGRQFSNSRSEMNVSTLELGDSALYLCASSLPREGGELFFGEGSRLTVL.

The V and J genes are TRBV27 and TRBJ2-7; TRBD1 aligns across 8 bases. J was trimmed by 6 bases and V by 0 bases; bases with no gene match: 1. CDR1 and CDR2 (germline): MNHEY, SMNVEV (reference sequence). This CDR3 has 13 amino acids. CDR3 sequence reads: CASSLSGQVEQYF. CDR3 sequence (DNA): TGTGCCAGCAGTTTATCGGGACAGGTCGAGCAGTACTTC.

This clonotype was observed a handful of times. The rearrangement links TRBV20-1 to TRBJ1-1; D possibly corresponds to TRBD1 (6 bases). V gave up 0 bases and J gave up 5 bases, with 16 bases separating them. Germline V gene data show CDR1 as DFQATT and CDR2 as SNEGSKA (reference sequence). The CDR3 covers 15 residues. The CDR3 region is CSARDRGGAWTEAFF. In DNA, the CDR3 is TGCAGTGCTAGAGATCGAGGGGGGGCCTGGACTGAAGCTTTCTTT.

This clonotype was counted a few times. In DNA, the CDR3 is TGTGCCAGCAGTGATACTAGCGGGGGCTTCTACGAGCAGTACTTC. It is translated as CASSDTSGGFYEQYF. This chain joins TRBV27 and TRBJ2-7; 11 bases match TRBD2. This CDR3 is 15 amino acids long. Trimming at V came to 5 bases and at J to 3 bases, leaving 6 bases not matched to a gene. Per the germline V gene, CDR1 is MNHEY and CDR2 is SMNVEV (reference sequence).

The CDR3 sequence is CASGLGGASGNEQFF. The DNA of the CDR3 is TGTGCCAGCGGGTTGGGGGGGGCCTCGGGTAATGAGCAGTTCTTC. This chain uses TRBV11-3 with TRBJ2-1, with a possible D match to TRBD2 (7 bases). This CDR3 is 15 amino acids long. Trimming took 8 bases from V and 7 from J, leaving 21 bases between them. The germline gives CDR1 SGHNT, CDR2 YENEEA.

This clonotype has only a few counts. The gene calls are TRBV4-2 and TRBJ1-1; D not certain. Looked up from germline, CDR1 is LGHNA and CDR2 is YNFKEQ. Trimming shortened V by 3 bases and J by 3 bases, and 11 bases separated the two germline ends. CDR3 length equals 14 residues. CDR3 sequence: CASSQDYSYTEAFF. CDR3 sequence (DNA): TGTGCCAGCAGCCAGGACTACAGCTACACTGAAGCTTTCTTT.

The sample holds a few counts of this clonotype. CDR3 in amino acids: CSVAQGGRAFF. The DNA of the CDR3 is TGCAGCGTGGCCCAAGGGGGTAGGGCTTTCTTT. The chain links TRBV29-1 to TRBJ1-1, with D perhaps TRBD1 (6 bases). Deletions cut 6 bases from V and 11 bases from J, with 16 bases between. The germline gives CDR1 SQVTM, CDR2 ANQGSEA. There are 11 residues in the CDR3.

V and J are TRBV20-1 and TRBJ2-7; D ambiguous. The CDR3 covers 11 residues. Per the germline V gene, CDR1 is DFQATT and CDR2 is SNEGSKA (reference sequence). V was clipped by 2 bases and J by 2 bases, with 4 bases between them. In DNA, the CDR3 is TGCAGTGCTAGACAGGCCTACGAGCAGTACTTC. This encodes CSARQAYEQYF.

CDR3 DNA sequence: TGTGCCAGCAGTGGAACAGGGGAGGCCGGGGAGCTGTTTTTT. Protein sequence: CASSGTGEAGELFF. The chain employs TRBV6-1 and TRBJ2-2, with TRBD1 as a possible D gene (7 bases). The V gene's germline CDR1 is MNHNS and CDR2 SASEGT. This CDR3 region has 14 residues. Trimming took off 4 bases at V and 6 bases at J, with 12 bases between the two ends.

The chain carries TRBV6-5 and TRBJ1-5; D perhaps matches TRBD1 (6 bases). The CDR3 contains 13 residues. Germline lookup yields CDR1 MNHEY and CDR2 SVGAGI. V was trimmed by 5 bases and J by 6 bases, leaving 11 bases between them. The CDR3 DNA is TGTGCCAGCAGTGCCGGGACAAGTCAGCCCCAGCATTTT. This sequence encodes CASSAGTSQPQHF.

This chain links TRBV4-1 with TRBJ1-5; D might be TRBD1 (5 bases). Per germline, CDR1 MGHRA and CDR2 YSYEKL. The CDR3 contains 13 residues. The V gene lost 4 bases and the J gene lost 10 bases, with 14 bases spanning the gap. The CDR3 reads CASSPVQGQPQHF. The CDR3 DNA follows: TGCGCCAGCAGCCCGGTTCAGGGTCAACCCCAGCATTTT.

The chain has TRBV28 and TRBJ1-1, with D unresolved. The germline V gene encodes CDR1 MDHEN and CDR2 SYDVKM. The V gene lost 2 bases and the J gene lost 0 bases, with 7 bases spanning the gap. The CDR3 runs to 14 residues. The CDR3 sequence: CASSLTRVNTEAFF. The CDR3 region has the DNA TGTGCCAGCAGTTTAACTAGGGTGAACACTGAAGCTTTCTTT. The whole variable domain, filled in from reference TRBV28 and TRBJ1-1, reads DVKVTQSSRYLVKRTGEKVFLECVQDMDHENMFWYRQDPGLGLRLIYFSYDVKMKEKGDIPEGYSVSREKKERFSLILESASTNQTSMYLCASSLTRVNTEAFFGQGTRLTVV.

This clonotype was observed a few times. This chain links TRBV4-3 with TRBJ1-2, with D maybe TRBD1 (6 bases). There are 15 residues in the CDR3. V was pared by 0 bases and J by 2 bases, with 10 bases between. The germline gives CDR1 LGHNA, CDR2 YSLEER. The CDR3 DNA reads TGCGCCAGCAGCCAAGATAGCCAGGGGAACTATGGCTACACCTTC. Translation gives CASSQDSQGNYGYTF.

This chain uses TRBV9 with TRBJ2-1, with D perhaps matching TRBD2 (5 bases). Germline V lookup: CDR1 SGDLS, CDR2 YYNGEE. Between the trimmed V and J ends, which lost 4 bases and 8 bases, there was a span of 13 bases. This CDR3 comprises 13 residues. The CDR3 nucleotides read TGTGCCAGCAGCCGGGATAGTTCCCATGAGCAGTTCTTC. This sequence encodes CASSRDSSHEQFF.

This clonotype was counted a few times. CDR3 DNA: TGCGCCAGCAGCCCCCGGGACACCTCATCGAACAATGAGCAGTTCTTC. Amino acids: CASSPRDTSSNNEQFF. This rearrangement joins TRBV5-1 to TRBJ2-1; maybe TRBD1 (6 bases). In germline, CDR1 is SGHRS, CDR2 YFSETQ. This CDR3 has 16 amino acids. V was pared by 4 bases and J by 5 bases, with 19 bases between.

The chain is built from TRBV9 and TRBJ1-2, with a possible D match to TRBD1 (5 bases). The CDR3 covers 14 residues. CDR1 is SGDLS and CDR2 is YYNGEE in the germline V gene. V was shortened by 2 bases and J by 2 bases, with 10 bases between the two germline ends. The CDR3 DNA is TGTGCCAGCAGCGTCCAGGGTTCGAACTATGGCTACACCTTC. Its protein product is CASSVQGSNYGYTF.

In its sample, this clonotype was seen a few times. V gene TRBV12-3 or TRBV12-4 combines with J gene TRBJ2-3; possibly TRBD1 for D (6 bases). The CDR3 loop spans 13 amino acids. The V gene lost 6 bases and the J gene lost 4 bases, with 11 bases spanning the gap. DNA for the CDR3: TGTGCCAGCAGCTCAGGGGCCGCAGATACGCAGTATTTT. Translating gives CASSSGAADTQYF.

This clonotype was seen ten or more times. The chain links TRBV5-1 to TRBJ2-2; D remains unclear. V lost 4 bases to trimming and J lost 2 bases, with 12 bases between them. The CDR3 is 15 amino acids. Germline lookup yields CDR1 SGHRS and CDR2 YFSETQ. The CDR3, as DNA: TGCGCCAGCAGCCCAGGCAGCCGTAACACCGGGGAGCTGTTTTTT. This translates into CASSPGSRNTGELFF.